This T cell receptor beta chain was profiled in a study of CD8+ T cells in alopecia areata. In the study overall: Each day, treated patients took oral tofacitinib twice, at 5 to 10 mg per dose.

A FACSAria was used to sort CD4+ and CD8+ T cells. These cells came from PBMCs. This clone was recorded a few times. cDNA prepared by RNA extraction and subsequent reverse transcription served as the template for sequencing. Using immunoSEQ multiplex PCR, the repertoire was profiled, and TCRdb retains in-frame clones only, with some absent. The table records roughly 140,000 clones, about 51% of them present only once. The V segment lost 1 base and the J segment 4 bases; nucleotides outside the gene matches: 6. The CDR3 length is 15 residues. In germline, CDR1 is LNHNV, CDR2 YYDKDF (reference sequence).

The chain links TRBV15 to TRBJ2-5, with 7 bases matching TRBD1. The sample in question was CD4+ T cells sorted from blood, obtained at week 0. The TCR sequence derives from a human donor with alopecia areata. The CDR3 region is CATSRVREGAETQYF. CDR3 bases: TGTGCCACCAGCAGAGTTCGTGAGGGGGCAGAGACCCAGTACTTC. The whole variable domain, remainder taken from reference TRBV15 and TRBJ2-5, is DAMVIQNPRYQVTQFGKPVTLSCSQTLNHNVMYWYQQKSSQAPKLLFHYYDKDFNNEADTPDNFQSRRPNTSFCFLDIRSPGLGDTAMYLCATSRVREGAETQYFGPGTRLLVL.